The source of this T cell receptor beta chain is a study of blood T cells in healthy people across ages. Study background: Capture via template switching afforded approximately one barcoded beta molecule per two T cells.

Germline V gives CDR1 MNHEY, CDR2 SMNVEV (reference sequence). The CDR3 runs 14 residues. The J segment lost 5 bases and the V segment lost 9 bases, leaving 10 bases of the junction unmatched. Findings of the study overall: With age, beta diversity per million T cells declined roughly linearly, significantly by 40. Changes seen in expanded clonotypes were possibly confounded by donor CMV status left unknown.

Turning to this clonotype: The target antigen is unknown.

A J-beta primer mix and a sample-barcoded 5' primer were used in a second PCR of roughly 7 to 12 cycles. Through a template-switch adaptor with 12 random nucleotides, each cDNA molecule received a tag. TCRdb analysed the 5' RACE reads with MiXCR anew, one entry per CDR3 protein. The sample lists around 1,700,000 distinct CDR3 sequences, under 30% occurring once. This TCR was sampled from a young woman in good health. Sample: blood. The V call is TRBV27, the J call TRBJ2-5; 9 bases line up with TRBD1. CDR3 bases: TGTGCCAGTCGGGACAGGGCACCTCGGGAGACCCAGTACTTC. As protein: CASRDRAPRETQYF.